These 5 T cell receptor beta chains originate from one sample sequenced in a study of identical twins (dated by TCRdb to about 2016). Libraries were made using 5' RACE. Sequenced on an Illumina HiSeq 2000. Using fastp trimming at Q25 and MiXCR clonotype assembly, TCRdb reanalyzed the public sequencing data and kept in-frame beta chains. For every CDR3 protein sequence, its rows merge into one entry that carries the most common genes and DNA. Across this sample there are approximately 630,000 distinct CDR3 sequences, with about 7% seen only once. In total, the top ten clones hold 1.6% of the sample. Separately, the same data were catalogued under a study of yellow fever vaccine responses in identical twins.

Material: PBMCs. These TCRs come from a woman under 30 in good health.

This clonotype has only a few counts. V gene TRBV12-3 or TRBV12-4 combines with J gene TRBJ1-1; D is perhaps TRBD1 (5 bases). This CDR3 spans 13 amino acids. Trimming stripped 3 bases from V and 3 bases from J, with 8 bases between. The CDR3 DNA is TGTGCCAGCAGTTTCAGGGATTACACTGAAGCTTTCTTT. This codes for CASSFRDYTEAFF.

The V and J genes are TRBV4-1 and TRBJ2-7; D assignment may be TRBD1 or TRBD2 (5 bases each). The CDR3 consists of 16 residues. Trimming removed 0 bases at V and 3 bases at J, with 15 bases between. Per the germline V gene, CDR1 is MGHRA and CDR2 is YSYEKL. CDR3 region: CASSQDRTGGLYEQYF. The CDR3, as DNA: TGCGCCAGCAGCCAAGATCGCACAGGTGGACTCTACGAGCAGTACTTC.

This clonotype was seen only a few times. This chain connects TRBV28 to TRBJ2-5; 15 nucleotides line up with TRBD2. This CDR3 comprises 20 residues. Germline values: CDR1 MDHEN, CDR2 SYDVKM. The junction had 21 bases not matched to a gene; V was cut back by 4 bases and J by 9 bases. DNA for the CDR3: TGTGCCAGCAGTTCCCCGACGTGGCCGGGACTAGCGGGAGGCCCTTGGGCCCAGTACTTC. It is translated as CASSSPTWPGLAGGPWAQYF.

The rearrangement uses TRBV3-1 and TRBJ2-3, with D hard to call. Per germline, CDR1 LGHDT and CDR2 YNNKEL (reference sequence). This CDR3 spans 16 amino acids. The V gene lost 1 base and the J gene lost 4 bases, with 15 bases spanning the gap. CDR3 DNA sequence: TGTGCCAGCAGCCAAGCGGGTTATTATAGGGCAGATACGCAGTATTTT. This encodes CASSQAGYYRADTQYF.

The J gene is TRBJ2-3, the V gene TRBV12-3 or TRBV12-4, with unresolved D. The CDR3 is 16 amino acids. The ends were cut back, 0 bases at V and 4 bases at J, with 14 bases in the middle. CDR3: CASSLAVSTFADTQYF. The CDR3 DNA follows: TGTGCCAGCAGTTTAGCGGTCTCCACCTTCGCAGATACGCAGTATTTT.